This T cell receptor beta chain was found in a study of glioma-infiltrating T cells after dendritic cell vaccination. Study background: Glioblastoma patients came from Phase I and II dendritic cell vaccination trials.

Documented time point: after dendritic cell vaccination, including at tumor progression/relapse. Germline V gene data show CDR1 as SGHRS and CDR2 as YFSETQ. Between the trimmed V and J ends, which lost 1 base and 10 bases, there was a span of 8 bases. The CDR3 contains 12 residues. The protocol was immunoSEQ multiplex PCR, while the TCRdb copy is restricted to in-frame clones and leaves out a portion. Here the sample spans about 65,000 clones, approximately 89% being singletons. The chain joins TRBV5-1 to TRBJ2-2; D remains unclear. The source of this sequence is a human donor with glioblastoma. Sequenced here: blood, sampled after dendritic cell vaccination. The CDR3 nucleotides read TGCGCCAGCAGCTTGAAAGAGGCGGAGCTGTTTTTT. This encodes CASSLKEAELFF.